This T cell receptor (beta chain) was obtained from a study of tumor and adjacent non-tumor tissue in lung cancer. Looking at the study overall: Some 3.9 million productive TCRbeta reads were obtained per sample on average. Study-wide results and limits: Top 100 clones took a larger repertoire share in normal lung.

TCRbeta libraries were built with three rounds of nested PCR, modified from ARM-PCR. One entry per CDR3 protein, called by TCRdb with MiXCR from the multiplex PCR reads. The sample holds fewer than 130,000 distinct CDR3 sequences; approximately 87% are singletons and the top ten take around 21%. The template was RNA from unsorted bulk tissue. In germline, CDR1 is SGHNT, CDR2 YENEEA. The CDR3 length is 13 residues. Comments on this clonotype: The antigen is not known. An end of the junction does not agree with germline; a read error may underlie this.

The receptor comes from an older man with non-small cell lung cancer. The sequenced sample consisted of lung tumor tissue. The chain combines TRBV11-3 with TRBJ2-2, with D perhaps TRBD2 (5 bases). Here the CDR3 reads CVSSFLDAGELFF. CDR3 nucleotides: TGTGTCAGCAGCTTCCTGGACGCCGGGGAGCTATTTTTT.